This T cell receptor (beta chain) was identified during a study of blood T cell repertoires in COVID-19. Study-wide background: The study drew acute and convalescent COVID-19 samples from the United States, Italy and Spain.

Original data processing: Reference gene primer amplification gave estimated nucleated cell counts. Only in-frame clones appear in the TCRdb table, and some are missing; sequencing was by immunoSEQ multiplex PCR. D and trimming were read from the DNA, whereas the V and J calls and clone size are those reported in that table. The sample lists 250,000 to 350,000 clones, 70% to 85% occurring once. V shed 5 bases and J 7 bases; nucleotides not matched to a gene: 14. This CDR3 is 16 amino acids long. Germline V CDR1 and CDR2: LNHDA, SQIVND (reference sequence). Enrolled during active infection, Seattle patients were then followed longitudinally.

The chain uses TRBV19 and TRBJ1-5; 7 nucleotides agree with TRBD1. This sequence originates from a human donor with COVID-19, enrolled during active disease. The donor label of this sample is uncertain. Sequencing was done on a sample of peripheral blood. This CDR3 is CASSYQRGLGEQPQHF. DNA for the CDR3: TGTGCCAGTAGTTACCAAAGGGGGCTTGGAGAGCAGCCCCAGCATTTT.